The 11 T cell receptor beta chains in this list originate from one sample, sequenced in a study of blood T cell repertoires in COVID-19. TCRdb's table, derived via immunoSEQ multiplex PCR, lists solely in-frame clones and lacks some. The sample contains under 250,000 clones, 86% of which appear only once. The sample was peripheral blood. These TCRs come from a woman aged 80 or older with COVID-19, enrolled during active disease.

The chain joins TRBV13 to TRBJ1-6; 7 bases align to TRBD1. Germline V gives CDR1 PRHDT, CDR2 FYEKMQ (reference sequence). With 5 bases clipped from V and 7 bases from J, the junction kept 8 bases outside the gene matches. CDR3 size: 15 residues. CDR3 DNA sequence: TGTGCCAGCAGCCCCCGGGCAGGGGGAAATTCACCCCTCCACTTT. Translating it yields CASSPRAGGNSPLHF.

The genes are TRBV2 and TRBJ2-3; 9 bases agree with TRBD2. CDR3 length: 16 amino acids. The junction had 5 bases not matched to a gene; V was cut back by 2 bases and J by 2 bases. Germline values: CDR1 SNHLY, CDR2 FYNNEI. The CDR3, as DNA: TGTGCCAGCAGTGAATGGCGGGGGGGAGACACAGATACGCAGTATTTT. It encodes CASSEWRGGDTDTQYF.

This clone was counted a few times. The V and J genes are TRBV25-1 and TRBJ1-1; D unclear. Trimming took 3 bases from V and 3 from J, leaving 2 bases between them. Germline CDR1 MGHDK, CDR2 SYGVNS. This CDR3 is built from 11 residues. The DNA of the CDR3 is TGTGCCAGCAGTGACTACACTGAAGCTTTCTTT. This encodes CASSDYTEAFF. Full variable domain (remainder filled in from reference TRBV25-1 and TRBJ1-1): EADIYQTPRYLVIGTGKKITLECSQTMGHDKMYWYQQDPGMELHLIHYSYGVNSTEKGDLSSESTVSRIRTEHFPLTLESARPSHTSQYLCASSDYTEAFFGQGTRLTVV.

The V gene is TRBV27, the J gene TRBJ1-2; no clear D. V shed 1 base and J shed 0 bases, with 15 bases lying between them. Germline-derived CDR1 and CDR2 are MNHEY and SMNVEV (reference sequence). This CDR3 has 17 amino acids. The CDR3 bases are TGTGCCAGCAGTTTATTTTCAGGTTACAGAGCTAACTATGGCTACACCTTC. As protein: CASSLFSGYRANYGYTF.

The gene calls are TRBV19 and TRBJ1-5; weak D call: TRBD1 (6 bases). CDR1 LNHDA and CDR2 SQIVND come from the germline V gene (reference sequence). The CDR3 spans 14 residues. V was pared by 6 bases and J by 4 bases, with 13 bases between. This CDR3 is CASSQTGLNQPQHF. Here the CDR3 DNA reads TGTGCCAGTAGCCAGACAGGTTTGAATCAGCCCCAGCATTTT.

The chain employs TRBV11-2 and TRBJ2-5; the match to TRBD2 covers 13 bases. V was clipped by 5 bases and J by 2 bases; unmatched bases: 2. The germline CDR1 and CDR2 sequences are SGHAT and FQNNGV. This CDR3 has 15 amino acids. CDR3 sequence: CASSTTSGGQETQYF. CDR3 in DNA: TGTGCCAGCAGCACGACTAGCGGGGGGCAAGAGACCCAGTACTTC.

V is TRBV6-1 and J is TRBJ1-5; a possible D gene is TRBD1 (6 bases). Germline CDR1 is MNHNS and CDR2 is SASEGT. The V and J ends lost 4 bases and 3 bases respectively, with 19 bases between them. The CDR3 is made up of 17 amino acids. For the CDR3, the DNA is TGTGCCAGCAGTGTCCGAACGCAGGGGAGAATCAATCAGCCCCAGCATTTT. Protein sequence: CASSVRTQGRINQPQHF.

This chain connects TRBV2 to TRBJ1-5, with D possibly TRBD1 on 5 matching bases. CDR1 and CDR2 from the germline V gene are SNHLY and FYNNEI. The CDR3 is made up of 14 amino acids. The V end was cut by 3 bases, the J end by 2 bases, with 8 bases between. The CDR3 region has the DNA TGTGCCAGCAGTGACAACAGGCGCAATCAGCCCCAGCATTTT. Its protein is CASSDNRRNQPQHF.

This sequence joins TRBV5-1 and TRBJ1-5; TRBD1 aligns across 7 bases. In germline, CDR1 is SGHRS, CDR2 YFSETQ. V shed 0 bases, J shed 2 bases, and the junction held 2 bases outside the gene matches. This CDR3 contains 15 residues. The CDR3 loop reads CASSLDGQGNQPQHF. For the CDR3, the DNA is TGCGCCAGCAGCTTGGACGGACAGGGCAATCAGCCCCAGCATTTT.

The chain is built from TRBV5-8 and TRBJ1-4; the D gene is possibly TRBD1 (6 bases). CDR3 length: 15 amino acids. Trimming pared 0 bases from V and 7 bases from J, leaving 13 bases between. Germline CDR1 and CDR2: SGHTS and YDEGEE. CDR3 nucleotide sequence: TGTGCCAGCAGCTTGGGACAGGCCGGAGGTGAAAAACTGTTTTTT. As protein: CASSLGQAGGEKLFF.

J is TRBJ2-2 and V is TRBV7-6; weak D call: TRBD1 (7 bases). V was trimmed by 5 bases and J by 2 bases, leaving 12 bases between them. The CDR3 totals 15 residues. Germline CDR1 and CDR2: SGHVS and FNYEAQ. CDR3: CASSPGGFNTGELFF. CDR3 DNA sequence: TGTGCCAGCAGCCCAGGGGGGTTTAACACCGGGGAGCTGTTTTTT. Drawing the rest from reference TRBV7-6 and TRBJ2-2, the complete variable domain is GAGVSQSPRYKVTKRGQDVALRCDPISGHVSLYWYRQALGQGPEFLTYFNYEAQQDKSGLPNDRFSAERPEGSISTLTIQRTEQRDSAMYRCASSPGGFNTGELFFGEGSRLTVL.